These 2 T cell receptor beta chains came from one sample sequenced in a study of T cell responses to AZD1222 COVID-19 vaccine listed by TCRdb under 2021. The sample's time point label, in plain terms: about 28 days (+/-7) after the second vaccine dose. Preparation of the library involved the immunoSEQ multiplex PCR assay. The immuneACCESS repertoire file appears here via TCRdb, limited to in-frame rearrangements. These files lack a portion of the clones; in checked studies, under half of the deficit traces to unresolved V genes, and the cause of the others is not known. This sample holds 130,000 to 150,000 clones; over 85% were observed only once. The top ten clonotypes cover around 1.5% of the sample. The sample here was peripheral blood, taken 28 days after the second AZD1222 dose. These receptor sequences come from an adult who received the AZD1222 COVID-19 vaccine.

CDR3 sequence: CASRKDSAGTDTQYF. In nucleotides, the CDR3 is TGTGCCAGTAGGAAGGACAGTGCCGGTACAGATACGCAGTATTTT. The chain carries TRBV19 and TRBJ2-3; weak D call: TRBD1 (6 bases). This CDR3 is 15 amino acids long. Between the trimmed V and J ends, which lost 6 bases and 3 bases, there was a span of 16 bases. Germline CDR1 LNHDA, CDR2 SQIVND (reference sequence).

This clone was counted a single time. The V gene is TRBV11-2, the J gene TRBJ2-2; the D gene could be TRBD1 or TRBD2 (5 bases each). CDR1 and CDR2 (germline): SGHAT, FQNNGV. The CDR3 is made up of 14 amino acids. V lost 4 bases and J lost 10, with 16 bases in between. CDR3 in DNA: TGTGCCAGCAGCTCCCTCCGGGACCCGCAGGAGCTGTTTTTT. It translates to CASSSLRDPQELFF.